The T cell receptor (beta chain) under discussion was sequenced for a study of T cell responses to AZD1222 COVID-19 vaccine. Germline CDR1 reads SEHNR; CDR2 reads FQNEAQ (reference sequence). The CDR3 runs 17 residues. Trimming stripped 1 base from V and 0 bases from J, with 14 bases between. Whole-study findings and limits: The study found Spike-specific TCR breadth and depth rose after two AZD1222 doses.

As regards this clone: Its antigen is undetermined.

Profiled with immunoSEQ multiplex PCR; TCRdb holds only in-frame clones, not every one. The table lists around 130,000 clones, around 88% of them singletons. The receptor was derived from an adult in good health. This specimen was peripheral blood, taken on day 0 of AZD1222 vaccination. The V call is TRBV7-9, the J call TRBJ2-3; D gene unclear. This CDR3 is CASSLVSPSRSTDTQYF. The CDR3 nucleotides read TGTGCCAGCAGCTTAGTATCCCCAAGCCGCAGCACAGATACGCAGTATTTT.